The 2 T cell receptor beta chains below were found in one sample sequenced in a study of shared clonotypes between healthy human individuals. Sequenced by immunoSEQ multiplex PCR; TCRdb stores in-frame clones only, minus some. The data hold around 2.5 million clones, with 80% to 95% observed a single time. Sequenced material: naive CD4+ T cells from PBMCs. Indicated subset: CD45RA+ positively selected. Receptor source: a man younger than 35 in good health. Some clones in this sample may be carry-over from other donors' samples.

The J gene is TRBJ1-2, the V gene TRBV9; the D is unclear. Germline CDR1 and CDR2: SGDLS and YYNGEE. The CDR3 contains 14 residues. Trimming took 6 bases from V and 8 from J, leaving 20 bases between them. Here the CDR3 DNA reads TGTGCCAGCAACCCAAGGCCGGGCGTCGGGGGCTACACCTTC. This encodes CASNPRPGVGGYTF.

This clone was seen a handful of times. The chain is built from TRBV29-1 and TRBJ1-1; D remains unclear. CDR1 is SQVTM, CDR2 ANQGSEA, per germline. V dropped 7 bases and J dropped 3 bases, with 15 bases sitting between them. This CDR3 is built from 13 residues. The CDR3 protein is CSALEFRDTEAFF. CDR3 bases: TGCAGCGCCCTAGAGTTTAGGGACACTGAAGCTTTCTTT.